Below are 13 T cell receptor beta chains sequenced from a single sample in a study of T-cell reconstitution after alpha-beta-depleted transplantation in children. For TCRbeta, the library was prepared with unique molecular identifiers. TCRdb reanalysed the PCR reads using MiXCR and keeps one entry per CDR3 protein. The sample shows 610,000 or so distinct CDR3 sequences, roughly a quarter of them seen only once. Source: PBMCs, taken before TCRalphabeta/CD19-depleted stem cell transplant. Receptors were obtained from a boy under three years old with Wiskott-Aldrich syndrome, due to receive a stem cell transplant.

The chain links TRBV10-3 to TRBJ2-7; D remains unclear. Germline V gene lookup returns CDR1 ENHRY and CDR2 SYGVKD. With 4 bases removed from V and 0 bases from J, the gap between germline ends came to 13 bases. This CDR3 comprises 15 residues. The CDR3 loop reads CAISAVQWSSYEQYF. The CDR3 coding sequence is TGTGCCATCAGTGCGGTGCAGTGGAGCTCCTACGAGCAGTACTTC.

In the case of this clonotype: A read error may produce the germline difference seen at one junction end. The V and J genes are TRBV5-1 and TRBJ1-4, with TRBD1 as a possible D gene (6 bases). The germline V gene encodes CDR1 SGHRS and CDR2 YFSETQ. The CDR3 has 15 residues. Here the CDR3 DNA reads TGCGCCAGCAGCTCGAAGGGGGTATGGGATGAAGAACTGTTTTTT. Translating gives CASSSKGVWDEELFF.

The chain has TRBV5-1 and TRBJ2-1; D gene unclear. V lost 4 bases and J lost 9, with 11 bases in between. Germline CDR1 reads SGHRS; CDR2 reads YFSETQ. CDR3 length: 12 residues. The DNA for the CDR3 is TGCGCCAGCAGCGTCTTAGCTGGTGAGCAGTTCTTC. Translation gives CASSVLAGEQFF.

V usage is TRBV5-1 and J usage is TRBJ2-2; 7 nucleotides align to TRBD2. J was trimmed by 5 bases and V by 4 bases; bases with no gene match: 5. There are 14 residues in the CDR3. The germline V gene encodes CDR1 SGHRS and CDR2 YFSETQ. The CDR3 nucleotides read TGCGCCAGCAGCCCAGGCGGGGGAACCGGGGAGCTGTTTTTT. Encoded protein: CASSPGGGTGELFF.

This clonotype was recorded once. CDR3 sequence (DNA): TGTGCCATCTCACCGGGGGGGACGGGGACAGATACGCAGTATTTT. It specifies CAISPGGTGTDTQYF. The V gene is TRBV10-3, the J gene TRBJ2-3; 8 nucleotides line up with TRBD2. CDR3 length equals 15 residues. The V and J ends lost 8 bases and 3 bases, in that order; junction bases with no gene match: 10. The germline V gene encodes CDR1 ENHRY and CDR2 SYGVKD.

The chain employs TRBV6-1 and TRBJ2-5, with D unresolved. V gave up 5 bases and J gave up 2 bases, with 15 bases separating them. This CDR3 comprises 15 residues. Germline assignment: CDR1 MNHNS and CDR2 SASEGT. CDR3 nucleotides: TGTGCCAGCAGTATCCGAAATTCGCCTCAAGAGACCCAGTACTTC. This sequence encodes CASSIRNSPQETQYF.

The chain has TRBV6-1 and TRBJ2-7; D ambiguous. Germline CDR1 reads MNHNS; CDR2 reads SASEGT. The V gene lost 6 bases and the J gene lost 0 bases, with 18 bases spanning the gap. The CDR3 length is 16 residues. CDR3 loop: CASRRGETTSSYEQYF. CDR3 nucleotides: TGTGCCAGCAGAAGAGGTGAGACAACTTCCTCCTACGAGCAGTACTTC.

The sample holds one count of this clonotype. With a much larger clone just one base away, this may be a read error. The V call is TRBV7-3, the J call TRBJ2-5; D gene unclear. The CDR3 consists of 13 residues. The V gene's germline CDR1 is SGHTA and CDR2 FQGTGA. CDR3 sequence: CASSLTIQETHYF. The CDR3 DNA reads TGTGCCAGCAGCTTAACAATTCAAGAGACCCACTACTTC. Based on the CDR3 plus reference TRBV7-3 and TRBJ2-5, the full variable domain is GAGVSQTPSNKVTEKGKYVELRCDPISGHTALYWYRQSLGQGPEFLIYFQGTGAADDSGLPNDRFFAVRPEGSVSTLKIQRTERGDSAVYLCASSLTIQETHYFGPGTRLLVL.

This clonotype has only a few counts. The J gene is TRBJ2-5, the V gene TRBV6-1; unclear D gene. Germline V CDR1 and CDR2: MNHNS, SASEGT. V lost 8 bases and J lost 0, with 19 bases in between. The CDR3 totals 16 residues. CDR3 sequence: CASRLVAGAYQETQYF. The DNA of the CDR3 is TGTGCCAGCCGTCTCGTGGCAGGCGCGTACCAAGAGACCCAGTACTTC.

This clonotype was detected only a few times. The chain links TRBV18 to TRBJ2-7; 8 positions agree with TRBD1. CDR3 length equals 14 residues. The V and J ends lost 2 bases and 7 bases, in that order; junction bases with no gene match: 7. The V gene's germline CDR1 is KGHSH and CDR2 LQKENI. CDR3 loop: CASSPETGAWEQYF. In DNA, the CDR3 is TGTGCCAGCTCACCAGAGACAGGGGCATGGGAGCAGTACTTC.

This sequence joins TRBV6-5 and TRBJ2-1; D is possibly TRBD1 (6 bases). V was cut by 4 bases and J by 3 bases, with 13 bases left in between. The CDR3 length is 15 residues. Germline values: CDR1 MNHEY, CDR2 SVGAGI. The CDR3 reads CASSFRGGFYNEQFF. The CDR3 bases are TGTGCCAGCAGTTTCAGGGGTGGGTTCTACAATGAGCAGTTCTTC.

The chain combines TRBV7-9 with TRBJ2-5; the D gene is possibly TRBD2 (5 bases). V lost 5 bases and J lost 2, with 12 bases in between. The CDR3 covers 14 residues. CDR1 SEHNR and CDR2 FQNEAQ come from the germline V gene (reference sequence). In nucleotides, the CDR3 is TGTGCCAGCAGCCCCTGGCTAGCTCAAGAGACCCAGTACTTC. Protein: CASSPWLAQETQYF.

This chain links TRBV12-3 or TRBV12-4 with TRBJ1-2, with 7 bases that match TRBD1. The CDR3 is 16 residues long. V was clipped by 8 bases and J by 8 bases; unmatched bases: 20. As DNA, the CDR3 is TGTGCCAGCTCGAAATCGATTGACAGGGCGGGGAGCGGCTACACCTTC. The encoded protein is CASSKSIDRAGSGYTF.